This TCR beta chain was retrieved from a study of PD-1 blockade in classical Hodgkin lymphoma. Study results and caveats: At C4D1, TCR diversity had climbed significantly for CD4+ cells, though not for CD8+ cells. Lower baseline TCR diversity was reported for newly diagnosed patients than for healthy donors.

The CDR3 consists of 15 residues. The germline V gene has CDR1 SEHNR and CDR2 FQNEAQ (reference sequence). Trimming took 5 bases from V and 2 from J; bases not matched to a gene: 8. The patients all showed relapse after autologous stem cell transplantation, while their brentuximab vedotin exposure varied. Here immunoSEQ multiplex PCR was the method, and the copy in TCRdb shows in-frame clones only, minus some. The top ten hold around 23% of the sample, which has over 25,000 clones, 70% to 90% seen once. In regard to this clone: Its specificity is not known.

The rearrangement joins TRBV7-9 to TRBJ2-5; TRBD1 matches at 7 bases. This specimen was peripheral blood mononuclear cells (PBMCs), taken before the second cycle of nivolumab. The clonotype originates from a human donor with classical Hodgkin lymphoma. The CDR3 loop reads CASSVLGQEQETQYF. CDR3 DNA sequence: TGTGCCAGCAGCGTTCTCGGACAGGAACAAGAGACCCAGTACTTC.